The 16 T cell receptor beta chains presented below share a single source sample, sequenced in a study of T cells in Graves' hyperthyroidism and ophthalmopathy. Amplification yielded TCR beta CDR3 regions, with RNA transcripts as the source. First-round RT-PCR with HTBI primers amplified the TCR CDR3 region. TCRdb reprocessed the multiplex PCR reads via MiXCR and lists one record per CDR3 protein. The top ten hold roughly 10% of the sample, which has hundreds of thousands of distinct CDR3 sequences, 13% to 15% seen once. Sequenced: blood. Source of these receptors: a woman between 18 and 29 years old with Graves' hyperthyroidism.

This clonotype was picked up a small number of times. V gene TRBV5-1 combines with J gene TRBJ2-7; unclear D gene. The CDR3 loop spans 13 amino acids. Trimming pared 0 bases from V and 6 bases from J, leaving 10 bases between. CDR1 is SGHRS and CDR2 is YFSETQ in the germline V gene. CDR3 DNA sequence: TGCGCCAGCAGCTTGGACGGCCTTAGCGAGCAGTACTTC. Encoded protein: CASSLDGLSEQYF.

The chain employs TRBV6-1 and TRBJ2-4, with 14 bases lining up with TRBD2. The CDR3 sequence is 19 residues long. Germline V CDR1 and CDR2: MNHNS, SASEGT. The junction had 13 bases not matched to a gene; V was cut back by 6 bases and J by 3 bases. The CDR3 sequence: CASRKGLAGVGGGKNIQYF. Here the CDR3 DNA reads TGTGCCAGCAGAAAGGGACTAGCGGGAGTAGGTGGTGGCAAAAACATTCAGTACTTC.

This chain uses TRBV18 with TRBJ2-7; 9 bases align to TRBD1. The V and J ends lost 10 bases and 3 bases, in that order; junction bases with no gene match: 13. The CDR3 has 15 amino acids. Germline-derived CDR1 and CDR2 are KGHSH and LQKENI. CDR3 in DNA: TGTGCCACCACACCGCAAACAGGGGGCCGCTACGAGCAGTACTTC. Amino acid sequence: CATTPQTGGRYEQYF.

The CDR3 protein is CASSPDRKILDQPQHF. The CDR3 DNA reads as TGTGCCAGCAGCCCCGACAGAAAAATACTTGATCAGCCCCAGCATTTT. The V and J genes are TRBV7-8 and TRBJ1-5; D possibly corresponds to TRBD1 (5 bases). The CDR3 is 16 residues long. The germline CDR1 and CDR2 sequences are SGHVS and FQNEAQ. Trimming left V 5 bases short and J 5 bases short, with 19 bases between.

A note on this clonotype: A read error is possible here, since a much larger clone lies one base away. In DNA form, the CDR3 reads TGCGCCAGCAGCTTGGGACAGGGGATAATCTACAATGAGCAGTACTTC. This translates into CASSLGQGIIYNEQYF. The chain is built from TRBV5-1 and TRBJ2-1; 8 bases fit TRBD1. The DNA matches TRBJ2-7 better at its end, which makes the J call doubtful. The germline V gene encodes CDR1 SGHRS and CDR2 YFSETQ. CDR3 length: 16 amino acids.

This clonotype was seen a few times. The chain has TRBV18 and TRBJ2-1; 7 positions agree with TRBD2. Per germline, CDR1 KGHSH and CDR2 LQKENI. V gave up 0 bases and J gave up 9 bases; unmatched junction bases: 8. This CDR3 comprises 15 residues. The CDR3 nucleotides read TGTGCCAGCTCACCACCAGCGGGAAACGTCGGTGAGCAGTTCTTC. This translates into CASSPPAGNVGEQFF.

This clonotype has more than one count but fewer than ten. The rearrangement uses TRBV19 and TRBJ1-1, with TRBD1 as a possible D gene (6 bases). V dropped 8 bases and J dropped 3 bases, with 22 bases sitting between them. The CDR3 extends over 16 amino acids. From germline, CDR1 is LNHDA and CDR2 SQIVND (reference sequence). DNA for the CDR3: TGTGCCAGTTCATCTTTCCCCGGACAGTTCGACACTGAAGCTTTCTTT. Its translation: CASSSFPGQFDTEAFF.

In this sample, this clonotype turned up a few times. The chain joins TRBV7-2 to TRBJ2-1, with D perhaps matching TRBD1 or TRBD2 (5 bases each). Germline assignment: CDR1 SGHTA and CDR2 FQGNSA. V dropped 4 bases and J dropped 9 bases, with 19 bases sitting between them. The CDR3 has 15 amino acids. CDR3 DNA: TGTGCCAGCAGCTCCTCCGGGACCACCTATCTTGAGCAGTTCTTC. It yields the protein CASSSSGTTYLEQFF.

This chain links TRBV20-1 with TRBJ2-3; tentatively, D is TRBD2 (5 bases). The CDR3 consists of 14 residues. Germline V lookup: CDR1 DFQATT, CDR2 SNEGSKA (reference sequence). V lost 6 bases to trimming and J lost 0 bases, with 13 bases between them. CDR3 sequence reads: CSAPLGGSTDTQYF. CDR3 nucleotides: TGCAGTGCGCCTTTGGGCGGGAGCACAGATACGCAGTATTTT.

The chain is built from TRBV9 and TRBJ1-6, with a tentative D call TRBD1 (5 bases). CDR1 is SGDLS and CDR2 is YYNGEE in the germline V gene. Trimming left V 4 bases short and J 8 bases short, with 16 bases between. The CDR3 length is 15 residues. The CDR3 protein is CASSPVGTSYSPLHF. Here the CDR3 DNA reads TGTGCCAGCAGCCCCGTCGGGACCTCTTATTCACCCCTCCACTTT.

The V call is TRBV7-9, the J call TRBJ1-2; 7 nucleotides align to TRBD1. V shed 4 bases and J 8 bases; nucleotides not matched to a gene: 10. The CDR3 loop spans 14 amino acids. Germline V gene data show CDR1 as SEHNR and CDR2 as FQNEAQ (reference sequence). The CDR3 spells CASSSWGQPMGYTF. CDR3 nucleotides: TGTGCCAGCAGCTCCTGGGGACAGCCCATGGGCTACACCTTC.

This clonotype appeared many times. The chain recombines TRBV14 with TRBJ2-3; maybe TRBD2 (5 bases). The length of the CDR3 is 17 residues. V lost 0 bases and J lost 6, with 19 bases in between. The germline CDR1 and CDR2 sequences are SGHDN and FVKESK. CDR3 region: CASSQDLRVGFWDTQYF. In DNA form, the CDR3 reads TGTGCCAGCAGCCAAGATCTGAGGGTCGGATTTTGGGATACGCAGTATTTT. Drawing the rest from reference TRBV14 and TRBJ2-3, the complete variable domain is EAGVTQFPSHSVIEKGQTVTLRCDPISGHDNLYWYRRVMGKEIKFLLHFVKESKQDESGMPNNRFLAERTGGTYSTLKVQPAELEDSGVYFCASSQDLRVGFWDTQYFGPGTRLTVL.

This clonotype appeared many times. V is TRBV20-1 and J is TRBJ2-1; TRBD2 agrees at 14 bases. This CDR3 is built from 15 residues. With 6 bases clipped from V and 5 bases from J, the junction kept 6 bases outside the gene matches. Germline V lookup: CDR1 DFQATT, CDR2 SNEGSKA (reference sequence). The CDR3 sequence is CSATGLAGAHNEQFF. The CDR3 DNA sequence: TGCAGTGCCACGGGACTAGCGGGAGCCCACAATGAGCAGTTCTTC.

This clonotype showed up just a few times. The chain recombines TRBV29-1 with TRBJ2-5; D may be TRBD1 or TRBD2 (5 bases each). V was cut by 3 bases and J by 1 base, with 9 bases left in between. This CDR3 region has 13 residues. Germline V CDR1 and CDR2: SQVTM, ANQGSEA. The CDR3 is CSVDWDPQETQYF. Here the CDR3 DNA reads TGCAGCGTTGATTGGGACCCCCAAGAGACCCAGTACTTC.

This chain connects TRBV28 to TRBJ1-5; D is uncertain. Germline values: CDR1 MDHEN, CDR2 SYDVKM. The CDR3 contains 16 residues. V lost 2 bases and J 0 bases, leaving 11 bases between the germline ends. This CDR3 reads CASSLRALNSNQPQHF. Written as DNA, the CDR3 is TGTGCCAGCAGTTTACGGGCCCTTAATAGCAATCAGCCCCAGCATTTT.

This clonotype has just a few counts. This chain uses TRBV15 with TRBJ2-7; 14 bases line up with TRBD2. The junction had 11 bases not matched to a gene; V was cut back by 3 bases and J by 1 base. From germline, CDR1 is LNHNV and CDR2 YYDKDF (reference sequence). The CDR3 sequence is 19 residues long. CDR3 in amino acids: CATSSGLAGGKGGSYEQYF. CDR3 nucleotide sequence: TGTGCCACCAGCAGTGGACTAGCGGGAGGTAAAGGAGGATCCTACGAGCAGTACTTC. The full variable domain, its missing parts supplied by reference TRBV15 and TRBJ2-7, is DAMVIQNPRYQVTQFGKPVTLSCSQTLNHNVMYWYQQKSSQAPKLLFHYYDKDFNNEADTPDNFQSRRPNTSFCFLDIRSPGLGDTAMYLCATSSGLAGGKGGSYEQYFGPGTRLTVT.